Here is one T cell receptor (beta chain) with its context. The data belong to a study of T cells after somatic rescue of genetic block. The CDR3 is 19 amino acids. Germline assignment: CDR1 SGHRS and CDR2 YFSETQ. Trimming cost V 3 bases and J 6 bases, with 28 bases left between them. The table came from immunoSEQ multiplex PCR; TCRdb's copy has only in-frame clones and leaves some out. Counted here are tens of thousands of clones, roughly 93% occurring once; the ten biggest clones make up 2.8%. The V and J genes are TRBV5-1 and TRBJ2-1, with D perhaps given as TRBD1 or TRBD2 (6 bases each). The receptor comes from a man aged 25-40 years. The sample taken for sequencing was peripheral blood mononuclear cells (PBMCs). CDR3 sequence: CASSSRGTMGQWESNEQFF. CDR3 bases: TGCGCCAGCAGCTCCCGCGGGACAATGGGGCAATGGGAATCCAATGAGCAGTTCTTC.